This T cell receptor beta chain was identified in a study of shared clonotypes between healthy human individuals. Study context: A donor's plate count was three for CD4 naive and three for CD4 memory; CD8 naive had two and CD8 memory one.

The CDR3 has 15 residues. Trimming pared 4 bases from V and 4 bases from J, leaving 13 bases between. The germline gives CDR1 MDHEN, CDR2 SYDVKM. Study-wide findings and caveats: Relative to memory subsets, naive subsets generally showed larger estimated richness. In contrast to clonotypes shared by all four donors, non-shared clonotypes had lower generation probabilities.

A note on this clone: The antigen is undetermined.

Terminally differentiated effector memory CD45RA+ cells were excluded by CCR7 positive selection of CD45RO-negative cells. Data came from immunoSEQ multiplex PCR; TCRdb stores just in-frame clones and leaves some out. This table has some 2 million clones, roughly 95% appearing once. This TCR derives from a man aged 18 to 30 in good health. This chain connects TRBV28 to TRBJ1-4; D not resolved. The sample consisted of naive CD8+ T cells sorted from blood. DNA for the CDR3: TGTGCCAGCAGTTCCCCCCCGGGGAGTAATGAAAAACTGTTTTTT. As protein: CASSSPPGSNEKLFF. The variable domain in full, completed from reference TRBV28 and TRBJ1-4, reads DVKVTQSSRYLVKRTGEKVFLECVQDMDHENMFWYRQDPGLGLRLIYFSYDVKMKEKGDIPEGYSVSREKKERFSLILESASTNQTSMYLCASSSPPGSNEKLFFGSGTQLSVL.